This TCR beta chain derives from a study of T cells in tuberculosis (dated by TCRdb to 2017 to 2018). At the level of the whole study: The study combined CD1B tetramers and high-throughput TCR immunosequencing to characterize T cells specific for the mycobacterial lipid antigen glucose monomycolate (GMM). What the study reported, not specific to this receptor: T cells that bind the CD1B-GMM tetramer with low affinity may have been missed by the stringent sort gate.

TCR-alpha and TCR-beta chains were sequenced unpaired, so chain pairing information was not available. TCR libraries were generated with the immunoSEQ multiplex PCR assay, using TCR-beta and/or TCR-alpha/delta assays for each sample. The Illumina high-throughput platform was used to sequence the amplified TCR libraries. Concerning the study's data processing: Clustering and dimensionality reduction relied on pairwise TCRdist distances among GMM-specific receptors from T cells that were either sorted ex vivo or expanded in vitro. Sequence motifs defined by gene usage and CDR3 content were checked for enrichment by comparing tetramer-positive and tetramer-negative populations. Here the immuneACCESS table is served through TCRdb, limited to in-frame sequences with V and J called. Missing clones are a known gap in these copies; in checked studies unresolved V genes cover under half, and the rest lacks a known reason. V and J calls and clone size are as listed in that table; D and trimming were resolved from the DNA. The sample records about 58,000 clones, roughly 90% of which are singletons. The top ten hold 20% to 25% of the sample.

In regard to this clone: Base qualities are not provided; no much larger clone lies one nucleotide away.

After being thawed and rested overnight, PBMC were stained with GMM-loaded CD1B tetramer, a Live/Dead dye and anti-CD3, and were then sorted on a FACS Aria II. The CD1B tetramers were loaded with C32 glucose monomycolate that had been purified from Rhodococcus equi. PBMC used for tetramer sorting had been depleted of CD14-expressing monocytes for a separate study before cryopreservation. Roughly 100,000 tetramer-negative cells were sorted from each donor and analyzed alongside the tetramer-positive cells. Antigen-specific T cells were sorted from a handful of healthy South African adults using GMM-loaded CD1B tetramers. Cut back by 6 bases and 6 bases, the V and J ends lie 11 bases apart. Inclusive of the bounding cysteine and phenylalanine, the CDR3 is 12 residues long. The CDR3 DNA has 36 bases and is translated from base 1. The germline V gene (reference sequence) gives CDR1 as SEHNR and CDR2 as FQNEAQ.

Sample: CD1b-GMM tetramer-negative cells sorted from PBMCs. The cell subset or site tag for this specimen amounts to: T cells not binding CD1B-GMM tetramer, sorted from same donor. Recombination connected TRBV7-9 to TRBJ1-1; a confident D gene designation cannot be given. This clonotype was sampled from an adult woman with latent tuberculosis. The CDR3 amino acid sequence is: CASSGGIAEAFF. The nucleotide sequence reads as follows: TGTGCCAGCAGTGGCGGGATCGCTGAAGCTTTCTTT.